A single sample gave rise to the 24 T cell receptor beta chains below, sequenced in a study of early T cells in non-severe SARS-CoV-2 infection. TCRdb redid the calling of the 5' RACE reads with MiXCR, one entry per CDR3 protein. The profile shows about 66,000 distinct CDR3 sequences, 9.1% of them singletons. Sample: whole blood. Source of these receptors: an adult who was a healthcare worker with PCR-confirmed SARS-CoV-2 infection or an uninfected control (not recorded which).

The rearrangement uses TRBV5-1 and TRBJ2-7; 9 bases agree with TRBD1. The germline CDR1 and CDR2 sequences are SGHRS and YFSETQ. The CDR3 covers 15 residues. V lost 3 bases and J lost 3; bases outside the gene matches: 7. CDR3 DNA sequence: TGCGCCAGCAGCTCTCCGGGACAGGGCAACTACGAGCAGTACTTC. Amino acids: CASSSPGQGNYEQYF.

In its sample, this clonotype was seen a few times. A read error is possible here, since a much larger clone lies one base away. The rearrangement links TRBV7-9 to TRBJ2-5; D is uncertain. The V and J ends lost 7 bases and 1 base respectively, with 13 bases between them. CDR3 length: 14 amino acids. The germline V gene has CDR1 SEHNR and CDR2 FQNEAQ (reference sequence). The chain's CDR3 is CASKVEVTQETQYF. The CDR3 DNA follows: TGTGCCAGCAAAGTCGAGGTTACCCAAGAGACCCAGTACTTC.

Regarding this clonotype: A junction boundary mismatches the germline segment, possibly from a read error. The CDR3 sequence is CSTRSGTDTQYF. The DNA for the CDR3 is TGCAGTACTAGGAGCGGCACAGATACGCAGTATTTT. The gene calls are TRBV20-1 and TRBJ2-3, with a weak D call TRBD2 (5 bases). CDR3 size: 12 residues. Per the germline V gene, CDR1 is DFQATT and CDR2 is SNEGSKA (reference sequence).

This sequence joins TRBV25-1 and TRBJ2-7; D is perhaps TRBD1 (6 bases). CDR1 is MGHDK and CDR2 is SYGVNS in the germline V gene. V lost 2 bases to trimming and J lost 5 bases, with 7 bases between them. The CDR3 runs to 12 residues. In nucleotides, the CDR3 is TGTGCCAGCAGTGAACAGGGGAACGAGCAGTACTTC. This sequence encodes CASSEQGNEQYF.

V gene TRBV18 combines with J gene TRBJ2-7; weak D call: TRBD2 (6 bases). The CDR3 covers 14 residues. V lost 3 bases to trimming and J lost 2 bases, with 11 bases between them. Germline V gives CDR1 KGHSH, CDR2 LQKENI. The CDR3 spells CASSPGVAAYEQYF. As DNA, the CDR3 is TGTGCCAGCTCACCGGGAGTAGCGGCCTACGAGCAGTACTTC.

This clonotype was found many times. One end of the junction varies from germline; a read error may be responsible. The chain joins TRBV7-8 to TRBJ2-7, with 12 bases lining up with TRBD1. Germline CDR1 reads SGHVS; CDR2 reads FQNEAQ. The CDR3 is 16 amino acids. The CDR3 spells CASSLDPGQGAREQYF. CDR3 DNA: TGCGCCAGCAGCTTAGATCCGGGACAGGGGGCGCGAGAGCAGTACTTC.

This clonotype was seen only a few times. The rearrangement joins TRBV5-6 to TRBJ2-7, with D unclear. Germline V gives CDR1 SGHDT, CDR2 YYEEEE. CDR3 length equals 11 residues. V lost 1 base and J 5 bases, leaving 4 bases between the germline ends. The CDR3 loop is CASSLIDEQYF. CDR3 in DNA: TGTGCCAGCAGCTTGATCGACGAGCAGTACTTC.

This clonotype was seen only a few times. The V gene is TRBV11-2, the J gene TRBJ2-7, with 11 bases matching TRBD2. The CDR3 consists of 15 residues. CDR1 and CDR2 from the germline V gene are SGHAT and FQNNGV. V lost 5 bases to trimming and J lost 6 bases; unmatched junction nucleotides: 9. In nucleotides, the CDR3 is TGTGCCAGCAGCCTTACTAGCGGGAGACCACTCGAGCAGTACTTC. Translated, it gives CASSLTSGRPLEQYF.

The chain joins TRBV7-6 to TRBJ2-1; TRBD2 agrees at 8 bases. The germline V gene has CDR1 SGHVS and CDR2 FNYEAQ. The CDR3 is 19 residues long. With V trimmed by 5 bases and J by 0 bases, 15 bases remained unmatched. The CDR3 reads CASSRGGASGQSSYNEQFF. The CDR3 bases are TGTGCCAGCAGCAGGGGGGGGGCTAGCGGGCAAAGCTCCTACAATGAGCAGTTCTTC.

This clonotype has more than one count but fewer than ten. The CDR3, as DNA: TGTGCCAGCAGTTGGTCTGGTGGAATGAACACTGAAGCTTTCTTT. Translating it yields CASSWSGGMNTEAFF. The V call is TRBV27, the J call TRBJ1-1; D ambiguous. The CDR3 totals 15 residues. Trimming took 4 bases from V and 0 from J, leaving 12 bases between them. Germline CDR1 and CDR2: MNHEY and SMNVEV (reference sequence).

This clonotype is classed as medium-sized (0.01 to 0.1%). The J gene is TRBJ2-5, the V gene TRBV28; 10 bases map to TRBD1. Losses at the gene ends were 5 bases for V and 1 base for J; bases not matched to a gene: 7. This CDR3 region has 16 residues. Germline CDR1 and CDR2: MDHEN and SYDVKM. Here the CDR3 DNA reads TGTGCCAGCAGTCCCTGGGGGACAGGGGCCCAAGAGACCCAGTACTTC. Translation: CASSPWGTGAQETQYF.

This clonotype appeared a few times. The CDR3: CASSPEHRVAGELFF. CDR3 DNA sequence: TGTGCCAGTAGCCCTGAACACCGGGTGGCCGGGGAGCTGTTTTTT. J is TRBJ2-2 and V is TRBV19; no clear D gene. V lost 6 bases to trimming and J lost 6 bases, with 17 bases between them. The CDR3 runs 15 residues. In germline, CDR1 is LNHDA, CDR2 SQIVND (reference sequence).

The chain is built from TRBV28 and TRBJ2-7; the match to TRBD1 covers 10 bases. The J segment lost 3 bases and the V segment lost 6 bases, leaving 8 bases of the junction unmatched. CDR1 and CDR2 from the germline V gene are MDHEN and SYDVKM. The CDR3 has 15 residues. CDR3 nucleotides: TGTGCCAGCAGCGCTCCCGGGACAGGGGTCTACGAGCAGTACTTC. This codes for CASSAPGTGVYEQYF.

The sample holds many counts of this clonotype. The chain recombines TRBV6-6 with TRBJ1-4, with D unclear. The CDR3 has 15 amino acids. Trimming shortened V by 2 bases and J by 8 bases, and 15 bases separated the two germline ends. CDR1 and CDR2 from the germline V gene are MNHNY and SVGAGI (reference sequence). CDR3 DNA: TGTGCCAGCAGTTACCCCGGGAGGGAAGGCGAAAAACTGTTTTTT. Residues: CASSYPGREGEKLFF.

This clonotype was seen ten or more times. The chain links TRBV14 to TRBJ1-1, with D possibly matching TRBD1 (6 bases). This CDR3 has 15 amino acids. Germline CDR1 SGHDN, CDR2 FVKESK. V was cut by 2 bases and J by 3 bases, with 13 bases left in between. CDR3 DNA: TGTGCCAGCAGCCAACAACAGGGCCCATACACTGAAGCTTTCTTT. Translated: CASSQQQGPYTEAFF.

This clonotype appeared many times. V and J are TRBV20-1 and TRBJ2-1; 9 nucleotides align to TRBD2. The V gene end was trimmed by 0 bases and the J gene end by 7 bases; junction bases not matched to a gene: 7. The CDR3 consists of 15 residues. Looked up from germline, CDR1 is DFQATT and CDR2 is SNEGSKA (reference sequence). The CDR3 bases are TGCAGTGCTAGAGAACCTAGCGGGACGCGAAATGAGCAGTTCTTC. Translating gives CSAREPSGTRNEQFF.

The table lists this clonotype with many counts. The rearrangement joins TRBV20-1 to TRBJ2-7, with D perhaps assigned TRBD1 or TRBD2 (5 bases each). CDR3 length: 10 amino acids. The V gene lost 4 bases and the J gene lost 6 bases, with 7 bases spanning the gap. Germline values: CDR1 DFQATT, CDR2 SNEGSKA (reference sequence). Written as DNA, the CDR3 is TGCAGTGCTACGGGGACCGAGCAGTACTTC. This codes for CSATGTEQYF.

The CDR3 DNA sequence: TGCGCCAGCAGCCAAGATAGGGGCTGGAGGGACGAGCAGTACTTC. This sequence encodes CASSQDRGWRDEQYF. The V and J genes are TRBV4-3 and TRBJ2-7; tentative D call: TRBD2 (6 bases). CDR1 and CDR2 from the germline V gene are LGHNA and YSLEER. This CDR3 is 15 amino acids long. The V end was cut by 0 bases, the J end by 5 bases, with 14 bases between.

The gene calls are TRBV18 and TRBJ2-7, with no clear D. Germline V gene lookup returns CDR1 KGHSH and CDR2 LQKENI. The CDR3 has 12 residues. With 2 bases removed from V and 6 bases from J, the gap between germline ends came to 8 bases. The CDR3 loop is CASSPDTFEQYF. CDR3 coding DNA: TGTGCCAGCTCACCAGACACGTTCGAGCAGTACTTC. Filled out from reference TRBV18 and TRBJ2-7, the complete variable domain reads NAGVMQNPRHLVRRRGQEARLRCSPMKGHSHVYWYRQLPEEGLKFMVYLQKENIIDESGMPKERFSAEFPKEGPSILRIQQVVRGDSAAYFCASSPDTFEQYFGPGTRLTVT.

This clonotype was observed a handful of times. The chain uses TRBV12-3 or TRBV12-4 and TRBJ2-2; D is unresolved. This CDR3 has 16 amino acids. The V and J ends lost 2 bases and 0 bases respectively, with 10 bases between them. For the CDR3, the DNA is TGTGCCAGCAGTTTATTTAATCCGGCGAACACCGGGGAGCTGTTTTTT. It encodes CASSLFNPANTGELFF.

This clonotype was recorded only once. The chain's CDR3 is CASTFQGLDRGRFSEQFF. For the CDR3, the DNA is TGCGCCAGCACCTTCCAAGGGCTAGACAGGGGCAGGTTTAGTGAGCAGTTCTTC. The chain joins TRBV4-1 to TRBJ2-1, with TRBD1 matching 8 bases. V shed 7 bases, J shed 9 bases, and the junction held 23 bases outside the gene matches. The CDR3 sequence is 18 residues long. Germline V CDR1 and CDR2: MGHRA, YSYEKL.

The chain employs TRBV5-6 and TRBJ1-2, with D unresolved. The CDR3 is 12 amino acids. Looked up from germline, CDR1 is SGHDT and CDR2 is YYEEEE. V was shortened by 1 base and J by 7 bases, with 8 bases between the two germline ends. The CDR3 bases are TGTGCCAGCAGCTTGAGACTTATTGGCTACACCTTC. This sequence encodes CASSLRLIGYTF.

There are a few counts of this clonotype. The rearrangement links TRBV4-2 to TRBJ1-1, with a possible D match to TRBD1 (5 bases). The V and J ends lost 0 bases and 0 bases respectively, with 8 bases between them. The CDR3 is 15 residues long. The germline CDR1 and CDR2 sequences are LGHNA and YNFKEQ. The chain's CDR3 is CASSQDQGLNTEAFF. For the CDR3, the DNA is TGTGCCAGCAGCCAAGATCAGGGATTGAACACTGAAGCTTTCTTT.

The gene calls are TRBV12-3 or TRBV12-4 and TRBJ2-5; 10 nucleotides agree with TRBD1. The trim removed 8 bases at V and 8 bases at J, leaving 11 bases unmatched. The CDR3 runs to 14 residues. The chain's CDR3 is CASGHRGQGQTQYF. The CDR3 region has the DNA TGTGCCAGCGGTCATAGGGGACAGGGGCAAACCCAGTACTTC.